This TCR beta chain derives from a study of early T cells in non-severe SARS-CoV-2 infection (dated by TCRdb to 2020 to 2022). The study in broad terms: Bulk RNA from unsorted whole blood was used for TCR sequencing, so alpha and beta chains could not be paired. Beyond this particular receptor, the publication reports: VDJdb matching was skewed toward anti-spike CD8 responses and likely underestimated virus-specific expansions by missing private and CD4 specificities.

Library generation was performed with 5' RACE. The sequencer listed for this sample is NextSeq 500. Unique molecular identifiers were attached to individual cDNA molecules in the TCR library protocol so that sequencing error and PCR bias could be corrected. Both TCR alpha and beta chains were sequenced, and tight co-correlation was observed between alpha and beta sequence abundances in each sample. Concerning the study's data processing: Decombinator V4 was used to annotate TCR sequences for V gene, J gene and CDR3. TCRs were defined as expanded if a significant change between any two time points was detected under a Poisson model with p below 0.0001. TCR abundances were normalised to the total number of TCRs sequenced in each sample and reported as counts per million. VDJdb, accessed 1 November 2021, was searched for CMV, EBV and SARS-CoV-2 annotated TCRs, excluding TCRs annotated for multiple antigens. TCRdb itself trimmed the public reads at Q25 with fastp, ran MiXCR and retained productive beta chains. A single entry per CDR3 protein holds the most common genes and DNA from its merged rows. The authors' filters were not applied to this entry. In this sample the table shows tens of thousands of distinct CDR3 sequences, over 9.5% of which occur a single time. The top ten hold 6.5% to 9% of the sample.

This clonotype appeared a few times. Its antigen target is currently unknown. The input lacks base qualities; no much larger clone sits a single base away. The study was a case-control design nested within a healthcare worker cohort in London, UK, with weekly nasopharyngeal swab PCR tests and blood sampling. Healthcare workers were enrolled in the week of the UK lockdown, from 23 to 31 March 2020, and were followed every week for up to about 16 weeks. The sequence came from an adult who was a healthcare worker with PCR-confirmed SARS-CoV-2 infection or an uninfected control (not recorded which). Sequencing used whole blood, obtained at baseline.

The nucleotide sequence is TGTGCCAGCAGCCAAGGTGCTGGATCCGGAGGCTACACCTTC. It translates to CASSQGAGSGGYTF. Recombination linked TRBV3-1 to TRBJ1-2; the D gene is not confidently resolved. CDR1 and CDR2 (LGHDT, YNNKEL) derive from the germline V gene (reference sequence). V loses 1 base of germline sequence and J loses 8 bases, and the interval between the two ends is 14 bases. Spanning cysteine to phenylalanine, the CDR3 consists of 14 amino acids. The retained sequence is limited to the CDR3, 42 bases, with the frame set at the first base.